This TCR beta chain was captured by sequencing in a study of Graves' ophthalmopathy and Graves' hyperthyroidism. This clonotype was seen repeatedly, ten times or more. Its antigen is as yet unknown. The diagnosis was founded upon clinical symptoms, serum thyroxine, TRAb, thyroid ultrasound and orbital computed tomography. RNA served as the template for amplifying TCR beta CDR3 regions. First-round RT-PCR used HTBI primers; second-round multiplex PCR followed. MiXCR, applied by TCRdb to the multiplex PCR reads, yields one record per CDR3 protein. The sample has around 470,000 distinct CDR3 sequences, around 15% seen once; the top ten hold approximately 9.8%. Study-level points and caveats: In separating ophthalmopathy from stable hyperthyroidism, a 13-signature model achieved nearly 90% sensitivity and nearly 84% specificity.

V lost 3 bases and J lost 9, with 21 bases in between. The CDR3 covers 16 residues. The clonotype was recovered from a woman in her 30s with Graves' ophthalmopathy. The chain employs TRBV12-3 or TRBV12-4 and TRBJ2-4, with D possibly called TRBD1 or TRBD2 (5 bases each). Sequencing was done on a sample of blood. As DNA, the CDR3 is TGTGCCAGCAGTTTGCTGAAAGGCTTAACTAGGGGCATTCAGTACTTC. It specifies CASSLLKGLTRGIQYF.